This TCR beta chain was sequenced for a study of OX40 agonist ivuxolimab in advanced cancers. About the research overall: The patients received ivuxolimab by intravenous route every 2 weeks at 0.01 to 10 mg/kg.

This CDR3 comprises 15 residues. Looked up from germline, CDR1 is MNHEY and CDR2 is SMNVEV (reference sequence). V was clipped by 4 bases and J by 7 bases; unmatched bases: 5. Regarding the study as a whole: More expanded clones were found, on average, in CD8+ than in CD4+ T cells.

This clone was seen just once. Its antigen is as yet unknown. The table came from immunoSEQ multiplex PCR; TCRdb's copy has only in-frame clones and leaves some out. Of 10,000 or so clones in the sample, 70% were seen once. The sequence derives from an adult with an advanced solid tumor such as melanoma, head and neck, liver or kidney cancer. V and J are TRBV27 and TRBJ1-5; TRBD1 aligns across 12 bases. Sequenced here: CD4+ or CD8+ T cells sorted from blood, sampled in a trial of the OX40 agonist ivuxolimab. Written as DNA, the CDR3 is TGTGCCAGCAGTTCCGGGACAGGGGGCCGACAGCCCCAGCATTTT. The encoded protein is CASSSGTGGRQPQHF.